This TCR beta chain was recorded in a study of T cell repertoires in cytomegalovirus infection. For the study at large: Alongside well-studied HLA-B-restricted CMV epitopes, recently identified HLA-C-restricted CMV epitopes were also used. Indications of both CMV infection and matching HLA type were provided by public TCR beta signatures. General observations from the study: Based on cumulative public TCR beta family frequency, carriers of CMV plus the relevant HLA were identified. HLA-C-restricted CMV-specific TCR beta clonotypes were dominant in the ex vivo response.

In TCRdb, the reads were re-called with MiXCR into one record per CDR3 protein. The sample contains about 770,000 distinct CDR3 sequences, 25% to 35% of which appear only once. The V end was cut by 5 bases, the J end by 4 bases, with 11 bases between. The germline gives CDR1 LGHNT, CDR2 FRNRAP. The CDR3 consists of 13 residues. To note about this clonotype: No antigen is known for it.

This receptor was taken from a human donor in good health (CMV status not recorded). Some clones in this sample may be carry-over from other donors' samples. V is TRBV12-5 and J is TRBJ1-2, with a possible D match to TRBD1 (6 bases). The sequences come from cultured CD8+ T cells from PBMCs, collected from culture after CMV antigen stimulation. CDR3 DNA sequence: TGTGCTAGTGGTCTCAGGGGTACCTATGGCTACACCTTC. It yields the protein CASGLRGTYGYTF.